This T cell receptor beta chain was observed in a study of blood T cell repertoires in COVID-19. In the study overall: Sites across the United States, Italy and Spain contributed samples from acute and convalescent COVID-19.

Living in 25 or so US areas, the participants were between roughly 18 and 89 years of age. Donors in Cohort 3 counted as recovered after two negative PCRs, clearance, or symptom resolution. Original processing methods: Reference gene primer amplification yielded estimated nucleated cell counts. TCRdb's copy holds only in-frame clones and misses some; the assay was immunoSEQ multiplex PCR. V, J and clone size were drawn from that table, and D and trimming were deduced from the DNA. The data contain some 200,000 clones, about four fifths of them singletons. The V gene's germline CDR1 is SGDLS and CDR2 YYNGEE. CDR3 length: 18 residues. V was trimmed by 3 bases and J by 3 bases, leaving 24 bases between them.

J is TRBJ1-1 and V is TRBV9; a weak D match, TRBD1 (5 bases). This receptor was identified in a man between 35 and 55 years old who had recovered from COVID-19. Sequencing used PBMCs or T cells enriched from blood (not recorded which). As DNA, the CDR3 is TGTGCCAGCAGCGCGTGGACCTTAGACAGATCTGCGGACACTGAAGCTTTCTTT. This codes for CASSAWTLDRSADTEAFF. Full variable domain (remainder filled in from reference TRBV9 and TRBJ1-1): DSGVTQTPKHLITATGQRVTLRCSPRSGDLSVYWYQQSLDQGLQFLIQYYNGEERAKGNILERFSAQQFPDLHSELNLSSLELGDSALYFCASSAWTLDRSADTEAFFGQGTRLTVV.